This T cell receptor (beta chain) is drawn from a study of T cells after yellow fever vaccination. This clonotype was seen many times. MiXCR was run by TCRdb on the 5' RACE reads, yielding one entry per CDR3 protein. The sample has some 120,000 distinct CDR3 sequences; 7.4% are singletons. CDR3 size: 15 residues. Losses at the gene ends were 3 bases for V and 4 bases for J; bases not matched to a gene: 7. Germline V gene lookup returns CDR1 SEHNR and CDR2 FQNEAQ (reference sequence). Sequencing was performed on CD4+ T cells sorted from PBMCs, taken more than 8 days after the first yellow fever vaccination. The receptor's source is a man younger than 35 who received the YFV17D yellow fever vaccine. V usage is TRBV7-9 and J usage is TRBJ2-3; 7 bases map to TRBD2. CDR3 loop: CASSLSGVLPDTQYF. In nucleotides, the CDR3 is TGTGCCAGCAGCTTGAGCGGGGTTCTCCCAGATACGCAGTATTTT.